A selection of T cell receptor beta chains follows, all from one sample in a study of blood T cells in healthy people across ages. TCRdb re-called the 5' RACE reads through MiXCR, storing one row per CDR3 protein. Of 1.5 million to 2 million distinct CDR3 sequences in the sample, around half are singletons; the top ten hold over 2%. Sequenced input: blood. The receptors derive from a woman in her forties in good health. The CDR3 runs from the conserved cysteine through the conserved F or W. Expanded clones get a size class; other rows say once, few or many, or leave the size out.

j_gene | abundance | v_gene | CDR3aa
TRBJ2-1 | NA | TRBV11-1 | CASSLLTGVQFF
NA | NA | TRBV29-1 | CSHSGQGGIQYF
TRBJ2-3 | NA | TRBV7-9 | CASSPPRGYTQYF
TRBJ2-3 | few | TRBV7-9 | CASSFYRDRVKTDTQYF
TRBJ2-7 | many | TRBV20-1 | CSARGRYEQYF
NA | NA | TRBV20-1 | CSARDFARTSEYEQYF
TRBJ1-1 | NA | TRBV7-2 | CASSFSNTEAFF
TRBJ2-3 | NA | TRBV6-2/TRBV6-3 | CASSKDRQGTPSTDTQYF
TRBJ2-3 | NA | TRBV6-5 | CASSYFPWVAGDTDTQYF
TRBJ1-2 | NA | TRBV9 | CASTRVLDGYTF
TRBJ2-5 | NA | TRBV11-2 | CASSSLREQETQYF
TRBJ2-5 | NA | TRBV5-1 | CASSLEQISETQYF
NA | once | TRBV28 | CASKTSGVIGDEQYF
TRBJ2-3 | NA | TRBV7-9 | CASSQVIFTQYF
TRBJ2-7 | few | TRBV21-1 | CASSRGSLSHEQYF
TRBJ1-1 | NA | TRBV20-1 | CSANSPAGISTEAFF
TRBJ2-1 | few | TRBV5-1 | CASSLMASGGYNEQFF
TRBJ1-2 | NA | TRBV28 | CASSELDGVNYGYTF
TRBJ2-7 | NA | TRBV6-6 | CATGGGSRPYEQYF
TRBJ2-5 | few | TRBV29-1 | CSVPHGGTGTKETQYF
TRBJ2-5 | many | TRBV7-2 | CASSLGDRAGETQYF
TRBJ2-7 | few | TRBV6-5 | CASRQGFYEQYF
TRBJ2-5 | NA | TRBV12-3/TRBV12-4 | CASSFQDGGVWEQYF
TRBJ2-5 | NA | TRBV28 | CASSATLGGGSGNEQYF
TRBJ2-5 | few | TRBV25-1 | CASKGAGRSQETQYF
TRBJ2-1 | few | TRBV2 | CASMSRGLEGNEQFF
TRBJ2-1 | few | TRBV6-5 | CASSYSGQGNYNEQFF
TRBJ2-5 | few | TRBV9 | CASSVGIGRETQYF
TRBJ2-5 | NA | TRBV6-5 | CASSYNTGEWETQYF
TRBJ2-1 | once | TRBV27 | CASSFYGVNEQFF
TRBJ2-3 | NA | TRBV5-1 | CASSPEGGGTDTQYF
TRBJ2-5 | once | TRBV5-6 | CASSSGLAGGLQYF
TRBJ2-7 | few | TRBV13 | CASSSGTGYPEQYF
NA | NA | TRBV7-2 | CASSHNRGIGSYNEQYF
TRBJ1-2 | NA | TRBV20-1 | CSASRGGYGYTF
TRBJ1-1 | NA | TRBV25-1 | CASNPGTQNTEAFF
TRBJ2-1 | NA | TRBV29-1 | CTGVDNEQFF
TRBJ1-5 | NA | TRBV6-1 | CASSHYRDRVFVGNQPQHF
TRBJ1-5 | few | TRBV27 | CASNKDGRGHQPQHF
TRBJ2-3 | NA | TRBV10-2 | CASSDRGWQYF
TRBJ2-3 | NA | TRBV5-1 | CASSCDTRTDTQYF
NA | NA | TRBV5-1 | CASRSSGGSSYNEQYF
TRBJ2-1 | NA | TRBV7-3 | CASSRGLGQEQFF